The entry that follows covers one T cell receptor beta chain sequence. The data were taken from a study of blood T cell repertoires in COVID-19. Study as a whole: The samples span acute and convalescent COVID-19 from the United States, Italy and Spain. The cDNA or gDNA used as material had been derived from T cells, B-cell-depleted T cells, or PBMCs.

Assay: immunoSEQ multiplex PCR; the TCRdb copy retains only in-frame clones and omits some. This sample has roughly 100,000 clones, with roughly four fifths found just once. The germline CDR1 and CDR2 sequences are LGHDT and YNNKEL (reference sequence). The length of the CDR3 is 14 residues. With 4 bases removed from V and 6 bases from J, the gap between germline ends came to 14 bases. The sample comprised peripheral blood. V usage is TRBV3-1 (or the pseudogene TRBV3-2) and J usage is TRBJ2-3, with D possibly TRBD2 on 5 matching bases. This clonotype was obtained from a woman in her 70s with acute or convalescent COVID-19. Written as DNA, the CDR3 is TGTGCCAGCAGCCCAGCGGCCCAACGGGATACGCAGTATTTT. This gives the protein CASSPAAQRDTQYF.